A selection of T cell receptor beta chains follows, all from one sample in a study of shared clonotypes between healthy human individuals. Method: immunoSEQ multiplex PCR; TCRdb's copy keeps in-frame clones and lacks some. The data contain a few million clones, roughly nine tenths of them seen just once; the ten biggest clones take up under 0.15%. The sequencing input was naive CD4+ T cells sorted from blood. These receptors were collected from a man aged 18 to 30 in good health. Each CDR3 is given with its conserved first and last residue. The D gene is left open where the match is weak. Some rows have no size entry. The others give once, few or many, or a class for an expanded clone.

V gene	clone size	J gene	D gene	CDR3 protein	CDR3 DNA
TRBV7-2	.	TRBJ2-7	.	CASSPRALGASYEQYF	TGTGCCAGCAGCCCCCGGGCCCTAGGGGCCTCCTACGAGCAGTACTTC
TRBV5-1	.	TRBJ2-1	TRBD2	CASSKSGGEYNEQFF	TGCGCCAGCAGCAAGAGCGGGGGGGAATACAATGAGCAGTTCTTC
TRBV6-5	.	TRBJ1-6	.	CASSYLASYNSPLHF	TGTGCCAGCAGTTACTTGGCCAGCTATAATTCACCCCTCCACTTT
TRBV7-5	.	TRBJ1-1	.	CARSLVGGQFMNTEAFF	TGTGCCAGAAGCTTAGTGGGCGGGCAGTTCATGAACACTGAAGCTTTCTTT
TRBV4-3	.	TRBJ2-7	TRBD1	CASSQDPGQGAFGQYF	TGCGCCAGCAGCCAAGACCCGGGACAGGGGGCGTTCGGGCAGTACTTC
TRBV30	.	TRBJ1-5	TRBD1	CAWTGQGNNQPQHF	TGTGCCTGGACAGGACAGGGGAACAATCAGCCCCAGCATTTT
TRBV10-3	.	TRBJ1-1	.	CAISEGSGLGEAFF	TGTGCCATCAGTGAAGGTTCAGGGCTGGGCGAAGCTTTCTTT
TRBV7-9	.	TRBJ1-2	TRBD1	CASSARDSLRYGYTF	TGTGCCAGCAGCGCCCGGGACAGTCTCCGCTATGGCTACACCTTC
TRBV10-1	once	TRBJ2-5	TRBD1	CASSAGQGARERETQYF	TGCGCCAGCAGTGCCGGACAGGGGGCGCGGGAAAGAGAGACCCAGTACTTC
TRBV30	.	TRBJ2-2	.	CAWTPRRTGQNTGELFF	TGTGCCTGGACCCCAAGGAGAACGGGGCAAAACACCGGGGAGCTGTTTTTT
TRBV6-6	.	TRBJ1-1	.	CAISDTREMNTEAFF	TGTGCCATCAGTGATACCAGAGAAATGAACACTGAAGCTTTCTTT
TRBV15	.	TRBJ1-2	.	CATSRGGVQASYGYTF	TGTGCCACCAGCAGAGGTGGGGTCCAGGCAAGCTATGGCTACACCTTC
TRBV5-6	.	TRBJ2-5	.	CASSFGGQETQYF	TGTGCCAGCAGCTTTGGCGGCCAAGAGACCCAGTACTTC
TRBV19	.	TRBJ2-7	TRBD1	CASSTRDRNYEQYF	TGTGCCAGTAGTACTCGGGACAGAAACTACGAGCAGTACTTC
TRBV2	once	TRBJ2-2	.	CASSDKSAANTGELFF	TGTGCCAGCAGTGATAAGTCGGCAGCGAACACCGGGGAGCTGTTTTTT
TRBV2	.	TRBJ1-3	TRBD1	CASSEVQGASGNTIYF	TGTGCCAGCAGTGAGGTACAGGGGGCTTCTGGAAACACCATATATTTT
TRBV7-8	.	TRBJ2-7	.	CASSTQGGMQYEQYF	TGTGCCAGCAGCACCCAGGGGGGAATGCAGTACGAGCAGTACTTC
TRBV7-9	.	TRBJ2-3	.	CASSLVQASTDTQYF	TGTGCCAGCAGCTTAGTACAGGCTAGCACAGATACGCAGTATTTT
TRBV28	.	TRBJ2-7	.	CATKSATISYEQYF	TGTGCTACGAAGTCGGCAACAATTTCCTACGAGCAGTACTTC
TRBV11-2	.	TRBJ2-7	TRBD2	CASSSPASGIYEQYF	TGTGCCAGCAGCTCCCCGGCTAGCGGGATATACGAGCAGTACTTC
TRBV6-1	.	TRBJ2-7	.	CASSEGGAPYEQYF	TGTGCCAGCAGTGAGGGGGGGGCGCCATACGAGCAGTACTTC
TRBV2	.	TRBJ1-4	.	CASSLRVNEKLFF	TGTGCCAGCAGTCTCCGGGTTAATGAAAAACTGTTTTTT
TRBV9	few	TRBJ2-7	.	CASSLTQGATYEQYF	TGTGCCAGCAGCCTAACCCAGGGCGCAACCTACGAGCAGTACTTC
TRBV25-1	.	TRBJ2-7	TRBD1	CASRSAGQGDHEQYF	TGTGCCAGCAGGTCCGCGGGACAGGGGGATCACGAGCAGTACTTC
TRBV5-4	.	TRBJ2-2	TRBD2	CASSHRVAGFNTGELFF	TGTGCCAGCAGCCACCGAGTAGCGGGGTTCAACACCGGGGAGCTGTTTTTT
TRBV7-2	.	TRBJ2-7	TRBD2	CASSSLAGGSGEQYF	TGTGCCAGCAGCTCGCTAGCGGGAGGAAGTGGCGAGCAGTACTTC
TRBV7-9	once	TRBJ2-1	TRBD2	CASSLYVGGAIDEQFF	TGTGCCAGCAGCTTATACGTCGGGGGGGCCATCGATGAGCAGTTCTTC
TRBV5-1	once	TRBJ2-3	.	CASSDLYRTDTQYF	TGCGCCAGCTCCGACCTATACCGCACAGATACGCAGTATTTT
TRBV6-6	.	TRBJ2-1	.	CASSYPSTSSEQFF	TGTGCCAGCAGTTACCCGAGCACCAGTAGTGAGCAGTTCTTC
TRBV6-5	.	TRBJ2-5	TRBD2	CATGTSGSKAQYF	TGTGCCACCGGGACTAGCGGGAGTAAGGCCCAGTACTTC
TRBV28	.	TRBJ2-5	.	CASRGQETQYF	TGTGCCAGCAGGGGGCAGGAGACCCAGTACTTC
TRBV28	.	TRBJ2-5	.	CASRDQGGRQQETQYF	TGTGCCAGCAGGGACCAGGGGGGGCGTCAGCAAGAGACCCAGTACTTC
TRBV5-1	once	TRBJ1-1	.	CASSLEGQGKNTEAFF	TGCGCCAGCAGCTTGGAGGGGCAGGGGAAGAACACTGAAGCTTTCTTT
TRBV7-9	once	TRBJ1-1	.	CASSGTATEAFF	TGTGCCAGCAGCGGAACAGCGACAGAAGCTTTCTTT
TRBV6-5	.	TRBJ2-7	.	CASSYSGTSSYEQYF	TGTGCCAGCAGTTACTCGGGGACGAGCTCCTACGAGCAGTACTTC
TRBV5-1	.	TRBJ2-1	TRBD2	CASSLTGGGNNEQFF	TGCGCCAGCAGCTTGACGGGAGGGGGAAACAATGAGCAGTTCTTC
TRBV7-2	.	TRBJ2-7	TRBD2	CASSLVQAGGPTEQYF	TGTGCCAGCAGCTTAGTTCAAGCGGGAGGGCCAACGGAGCAGTACTTC
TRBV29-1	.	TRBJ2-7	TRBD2	CSVGTRLREQYF	TGCAGCGTTGGGACTAGGTTGAGGGAGCAGTACTTC
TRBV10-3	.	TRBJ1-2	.	CAITGFDGYTF	TGTGCCATCACAGGGTTCGACGGCTACACCTTC
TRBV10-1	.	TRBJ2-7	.	CASSEGGTPYEQYF	TGCGCCAGCAGTGAGGGGGGGACACCCTACGAGCAGTACTTC
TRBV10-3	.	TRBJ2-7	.	CAISNLGATYEQYF	TGTGCCATCAGTAACCTGGGGGCCACCTACGAGCAGTACTTC
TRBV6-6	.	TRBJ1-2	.	CASSSPGNYGYTF	TGTGCCAGCAGTTCCCCGGGTAACTATGGCTACACCTTC
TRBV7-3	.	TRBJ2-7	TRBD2	CASSLNAGLVSEQYF	TGTGCCAGCAGCTTAAACGCAGGACTAGTATCCGAGCAGTACTTC
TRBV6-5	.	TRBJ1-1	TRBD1	CASSTPGQRLPEAFF	TGTGCCAGCAGTACACCGGGACAGCGCCTACCTGAAGCTTTCTTT
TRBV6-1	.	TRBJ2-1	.	CASRGDGGRQFF	TGTGCCAGCAGGGGGGATGGGGGAAGGCAGTTCTTC
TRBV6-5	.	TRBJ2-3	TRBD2	CASSYSVAGGPDTQYF	TGTGCCAGCAGTTACTCGGTAGCGGGGGGGCCAGATACGCAGTATTTT
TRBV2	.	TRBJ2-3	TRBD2	CASSPLPSGVTDTQYF	TGTGCCAGCAGTCCGCTACCTAGCGGGGTCACAGATACGCAGTATTTT
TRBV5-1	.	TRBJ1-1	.	CASSLAGWGTEAFF	TGCGCCAGCAGCTTGGCAGGGTGGGGCACTGAAGCTTTCTTT
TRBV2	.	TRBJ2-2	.	CASSETYWRNTGELFF	TGTGCCAGCAGTGAAACATACTGGAGGAACACCGGGGAGCTGTTTTTT
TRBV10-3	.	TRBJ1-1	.	CAIIRGRDEAFF	TGTGCCATCATTCGGGGAAGGGATGAAGCTTTCTTT
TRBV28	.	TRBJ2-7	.	CASGGLYEQYF	TGTGCCAGCGGGGGTTTGTACGAGCAGTACTTC
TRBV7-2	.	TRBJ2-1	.	CASSLEWINEQFF	TGTGCCAGCAGCTTAGAGTGGATCAATGAGCAGTTCTTC
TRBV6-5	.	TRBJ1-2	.	CASSYLTGSSGYTF	TGTGCCAGCAGTTACCTGACGGGGTCTTCGGGCTACACCTTC
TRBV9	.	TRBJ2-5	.	CASSVSWGMSETQYF	TGTGCCAGCAGCGTATCCTGGGGTATGTCCGAGACCCAGTACTTC
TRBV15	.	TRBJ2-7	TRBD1	CATSSRQGNYEQYF	TGTGCCACCAGCAGTAGACAGGGGAACTACGAGCAGTACTTC